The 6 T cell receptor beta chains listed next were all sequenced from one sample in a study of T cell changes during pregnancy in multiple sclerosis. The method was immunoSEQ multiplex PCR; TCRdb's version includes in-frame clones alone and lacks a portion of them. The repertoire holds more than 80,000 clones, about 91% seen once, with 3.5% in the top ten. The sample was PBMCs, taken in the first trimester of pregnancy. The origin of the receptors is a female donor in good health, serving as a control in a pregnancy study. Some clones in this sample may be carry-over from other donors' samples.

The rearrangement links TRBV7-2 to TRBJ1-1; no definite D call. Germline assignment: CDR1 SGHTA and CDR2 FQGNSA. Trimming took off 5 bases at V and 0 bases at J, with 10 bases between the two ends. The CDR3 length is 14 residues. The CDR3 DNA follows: TGTGCCAGCAGCCTCGACACAATGAACACTGAAGCTTTCTTT. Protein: CASSLDTMNTEAFF.

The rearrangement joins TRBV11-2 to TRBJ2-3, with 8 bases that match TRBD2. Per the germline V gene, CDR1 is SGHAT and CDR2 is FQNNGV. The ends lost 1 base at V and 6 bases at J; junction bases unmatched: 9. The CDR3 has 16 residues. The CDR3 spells CASSLAPSGGEDTQYF. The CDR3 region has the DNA TGTGCCAGCAGCTTAGCCCCAAGCGGGGGCGAGGATACGCAGTATTTT.

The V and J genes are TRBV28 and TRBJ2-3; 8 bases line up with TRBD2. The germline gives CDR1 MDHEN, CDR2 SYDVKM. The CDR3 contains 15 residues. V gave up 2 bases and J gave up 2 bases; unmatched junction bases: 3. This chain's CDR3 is CASSLTSGPTDTQYF. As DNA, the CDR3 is TGTGCCAGCAGTTTAACTAGCGGCCCCACAGATACGCAGTATTTT.

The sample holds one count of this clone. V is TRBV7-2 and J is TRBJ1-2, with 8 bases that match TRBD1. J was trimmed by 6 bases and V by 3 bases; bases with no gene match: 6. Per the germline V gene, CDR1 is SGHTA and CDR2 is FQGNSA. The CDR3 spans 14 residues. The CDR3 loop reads CASSFGQGGNGYTF. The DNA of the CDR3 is TGTGCCAGCAGCTTTGGACAGGGTGGTAATGGCTACACCTTC.

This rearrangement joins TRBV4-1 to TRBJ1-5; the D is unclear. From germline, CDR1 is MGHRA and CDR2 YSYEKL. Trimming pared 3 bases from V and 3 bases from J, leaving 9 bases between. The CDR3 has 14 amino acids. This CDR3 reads CASSQGQVNQPQHF. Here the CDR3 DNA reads TGCGCCAGCAGCCAGGGTCAGGTCAATCAGCCCCAGCATTTT.

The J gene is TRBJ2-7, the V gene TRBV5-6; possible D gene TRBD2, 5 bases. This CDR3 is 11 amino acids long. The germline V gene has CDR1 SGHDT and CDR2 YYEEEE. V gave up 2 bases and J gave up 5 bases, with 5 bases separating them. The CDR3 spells CASSFGNEQYF. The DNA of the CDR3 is TGTGCCAGCAGCTTCGGGAACGAGCAGTACTTC. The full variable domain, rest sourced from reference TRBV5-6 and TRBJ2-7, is DAGVTQSPTHLIKTRGQQVTLRCSPKSGHDTVSWYQQALGQGPQFIFQYYEEEERQRGNFPDRFSGHQFPNYSSELNVNALLLGDSALYLCASSFGNEQYFGPGTRLTVT.